A single sample is the source of the 2 T cell receptor beta chains below, sequenced in a study of T cells expressing NK-cell markers. From the 5' RACE reads, TCRdb lists one entry per CDR3 protein and no DNA. Its table records 120,000 to 150,000 distinct CDR3 sequences. The sample comprised blood T cells: a sorted CD56 or NKG2C T cell subset, CD4+ or CD8+ T cells, or bulk PBMC T cells (not recorded which). All receptors derive from a man younger than 35 in good health.

The genes are TRBV4-1 and TRBJ2-3. CDR3 length: 17 amino acids. Germline loops: CDR1 MGHRA, CDR2 YSYEKL. The CDR3 spells CASSHLQSSTSTDTQYF.

This rearrangement joins TRBV4-1 to TRBJ2-1. The germline CDR1 and CDR2 sequences are MGHRA and YSYEKL. The CDR3 totals 17 residues. The CDR3 sequence is CASSQEGMRGYFDEQFF.